This TCR beta chain was observed in a study of early T cells in non-severe SARS-CoV-2 infection. Whole-study context: Unsorted whole-blood RNA was sequenced in bulk, leaving chains unpaired.

Individual cDNA molecules each received unique molecular identifiers attached to them. From the 5' RACE reads, TCRdb called clonotypes with MiXCR, one entry per CDR3 protein. The sample yields about 70,000 distinct CDR3 sequences, 13% to 15% seen once. In regard to this clonotype: Its antigen remains unidentified.

Findings of the study overall: In VDJdb matching, anti-spike CD8 responses were favored while private and CD4 specificities went missing.

After removal of 7 bases from V and 2 bases from J, the junction contained 4 bases not matched to a gene. Germline CDR1 and CDR2: MNHNS and SASEGT. The CDR3 is 14 amino acids. The sequenced sample was whole blood, obtained at baseline. The clonotype was recovered from an adult who was a healthcare worker with PCR-confirmed SARS-CoV-2 infection or an uninfected control (not recorded which). The genes are TRBV6-1 and TRBJ2-7; 11 nucleotides agree with TRBD1. CDR3 residues: CASTGTGGTYEQYF. The CDR3 DNA reads TGTGCCAGCACCGGGACAGGGGGAACCTACGAGCAGTACTTC.